The 25 T cell receptor beta chains given below trace back to one sample, sequenced in a study of beta chain features in type 1 diabetes. The entirety of the isolated RNA underwent reverse transcription, so expressed TCRB transcripts were sequenced. Only in-frame clones appear in the TCRdb table, and some are missing; sequencing was by immunoSEQ multiplex PCR. The sample yields some 220,000 clones, roughly a tenth seen once. Material: central memory CD4+ T cells from blood. These TCRs come from a man aged 18 to 30 in good health.

The chain uses TRBV6-6 and TRBJ2-5, with 11 bases matching TRBD2. The CDR3 is made up of 15 amino acids. Germline CDR1 and CDR2: MNHNY and SVGAGI (reference sequence). V was clipped by 6 bases and J by 2 bases; unmatched bases: 5. CDR3 region: CASRDGTSGQETQYF. The DNA of the CDR3 is TGTGCCAGCAGAGACGGGACTAGCGGACAAGAGACCCAGTACTTC.

This clone was seen more than once but under ten times. DNA of the CDR3: TGTGCCAGCAGCCAAGATCTCCAGGGACATCTGTTTTTT. Its protein product is CASSQDLQGHLFF. The chain employs TRBV14 and TRBJ1-4; TRBD1 might be the D (6 bases). CDR1 SGHDN and CDR2 FVKESK come from the germline V gene. This CDR3 has 13 residues. With 0 bases removed from V and 14 bases from J, the gap between germline ends came to 13 bases.

This clone was picked up a small number of times. A read error likely explains this, since a far larger clone differs by one base. The rearrangement joins TRBV18 to TRBJ1-5; tentatively, D is TRBD1 (5 bases). Per germline, CDR1 KGHSH and CDR2 LQKENI. Trimming took off 3 bases at V and 7 bases at J, with 16 bases between the two ends. This CDR3 spans 15 amino acids. CDR3 sequence: CASSPLGDGEQPQHF. CDR3 DNA sequence: TGTGCCAGCTCACCGCTGGGGGACGGCGAGCAGCCCCAGCATTTT.

This clone was seen repeatedly, ten times or more. The chain carries TRBV7-2 and TRBJ2-1; D gene unclear. The V end was cut by 5 bases, the J end by 5 bases, with 13 bases between. The CDR3 length is 14 residues. The germline V gene has CDR1 SGHTA and CDR2 FQGNSA. This CDR3 reads CASSPQRRNNEQFF. The CDR3 DNA follows: TGTGCCAGCAGCCCCCAACGCAGGAACAATGAGCAGTTCTTC. The whole variable domain, filled in from reference TRBV7-2 and TRBJ2-1, reads GAGVSQSPSNKVTEKGKDVELRCDPISGHTALYWYRQSLGQGLEFLIYFQGNSAPDKSGLPSDRFSAERTGGSVSTLTIQRTQQEDSAVYLCASSPQRRNNEQFFGPGTRLTVL.

In this sample, this clone turned up many times. V and J are TRBV15 and TRBJ2-7, with a tentative D call TRBD2 (7 bases). The CDR3 has 13 amino acids. V dropped 8 bases and J dropped 8 bases, with 19 bases sitting between them. Germline V gene sequence: CDR1 LNHNV, CDR2 YYDKDF (reference sequence). The CDR3 region is CATSGGPYTQQYF. CDR3 DNA: TGTGCCACCTCGGGGGGCCCTTATACCCAGCAGTACTTC.

The gene calls are TRBV29-1 and TRBJ2-2; the D gene is possibly TRBD1 (6 bases). Per germline, CDR1 SQVTM and CDR2 ANQGSEA. The V and J ends lost 6 bases and 7 bases respectively, with 18 bases between them. The CDR3 contains 14 residues. Here the CDR3 reads CSVAPTGGGGELFF. The CDR3 DNA follows: TGCAGCGTGGCCCCGACAGGAGGTGGCGGGGAGCTGTTTTTT.

A note on this clone: Other DNA sequences within the sample encode an identical CDR3. The chain recombines TRBV9 with TRBJ2-5; 15 positions match TRBD2. Trimming cost V 3 bases and J 4 bases; bases outside gene matches: 10. The CDR3 spans 18 residues. Germline V gene sequence: CDR1 SGDLS, CDR2 YYNGEE. CDR3 protein: CASSAGLAGGGLGETQYF. The CDR3, as DNA: TGTGCCAGCAGCGCGGGACTAGCGGGAGGTGGCTTGGGAGAGACCCAGTACTTC. The variable domain in full, with the rest retrieved from reference TRBV9 and TRBJ2-5, is DSGVTQTPKHLITATGQRVTLRCSPRSGDLSVYWYQQSLDQGLQFLIQYYNGEERAKGNILERFSAQQFPDLHSELNLSSLELGDSALYFCASSAGLAGGGLGETQYFGPGTRLLVL.

The J gene is TRBJ2-7, the V gene TRBV28; D gene unclear. Trimming shortened V by 4 bases and J by 2 bases, and 9 bases separated the two germline ends. Per germline, CDR1 MDHEN and CDR2 SYDVKM. The CDR3 is 13 residues long. CDR3 in DNA: TGTGCCAGCAGTTCCAGAGGAACCTACGAGCAGTACTTC. Protein sequence: CASSSRGTYEQYF.

This rearrangement joins TRBV29-1 to TRBJ1-1; a possible D gene is TRBD1 (5 bases). The CDR3 totals 13 residues. The V end was cut by 6 bases, the J end by 8 bases, with 19 bases between. Germline values: CDR1 SQVTM, CDR2 ANQGSEA. The CDR3 loop reads CSVLTGAGYEAFF. The CDR3 DNA reads TGCAGCGTCCTAACTGGGGCGGGGTACGAAGCTTTCTTT.

This clone showed up just a few times. The chain employs TRBV5-1 and TRBJ2-1; TRBD2 matches 10 bases. CDR3 length equals 19 residues. Germline-derived CDR1 and CDR2 are SGHRS and YFSETQ. With 3 bases clipped from V and 2 bases from J, the junction kept 14 bases outside the gene matches. CDR3 bases: TGCGCCAGCAGCTCCCGGCCGCTAGCGGGAGAGAACGCCTACAATGAGCAGTTCTTC. This sequence encodes CASSSRPLAGENAYNEQFF.

This clone occurred a few times. The chain combines TRBV29-1 with TRBJ2-7, with 10 bases that match TRBD1. V dropped 7 bases and J dropped 6; count of bases not matched to a gene: 9. The CDR3 has 13 residues. Germline V lookup: CDR1 SQVTM, CDR2 ANQGSEA. CDR3 residues: CSAERDRGVEQYF. The CDR3 nucleotides are TGCAGCGCGGAGAGGGACAGGGGCGTCGAGCAGTACTTC.

The chain combines TRBV29-1 with TRBJ2-5; D is perhaps TRBD1 (5 bases). Germline values: CDR1 SQVTM, CDR2 ANQGSEA. The V end was cut by 5 bases, the J end by 2 bases, with 12 bases between. This CDR3 has 13 residues. The CDR3 DNA is TGCAGCGTTCAGGACACACAACAAGAGACCCAGTACTTC. Protein sequence: CSVQDTQQETQYF.

The chain carries TRBV6-1 and TRBJ1-5; tentative D call: TRBD1 (6 bases). Germline loops: CDR1 MNHNS, CDR2 SASEGT. The CDR3 totals 14 residues. Trimming stripped 6 bases from V and 2 bases from J, with 11 bases between. In DNA form, the CDR3 reads TGTGCCAGCAGCCAGGGGCGGGGCAATCAGCCCCAGCATTTT. Translation: CASSQGRGNQPQHF.

This clone showed up just a few times. This rearrangement joins TRBV29-1 to TRBJ2-3; 10 nucleotides agree with TRBD2. Germline V gene sequence: CDR1 SQVTM, CDR2 ANQGSEA. V lost 3 bases and J lost 4; bases outside the gene matches: 22. This CDR3 spans 20 amino acids. CDR3 sequence reads: CSVDTTSGRGTGSFADTQYF. As DNA, the CDR3 is TGCAGCGTTGACACGACTAGCGGGCGGGGAACGGGGTCTTTCGCAGATACGCAGTATTTT.

The chain uses TRBV15 and TRBJ2-6, with D possibly being TRBD1 (5 bases). The germline gives CDR1 LNHNV, CDR2 YYDKDF (reference sequence). The V and J ends lost 0 bases and 2 bases respectively, with 8 bases between them. The CDR3 length is 16 residues. Here the CDR3 reads CATSREWGAGANVLTF. The CDR3 DNA is TGTGCCACCAGCAGAGAGTGGGGCGCTGGGGCCAACGTCCTGACTTTC.

This clone was seen more than once but under ten times. V and J are TRBV29-1 and TRBJ2-3; TRBD2 agrees at 7 bases. CDR1 is SQVTM, CDR2 ANQGSEA, per germline. V shed 8 bases and J 3 bases; nucleotides not matched to a gene: 8. This CDR3 has 13 amino acids. For the CDR3, the DNA is TGCAGCACCACTCTCGGGGGGACAGATACGCAGTATTTT. Protein product: CSTTLGGTDTQYF.

In its sample, this clone was seen a few times. The chain joins TRBV30 to TRBJ2-5; maybe TRBD2 (5 bases). In germline, CDR1 is GTSNPN, CDR2 SVGIG (reference sequence). Between the trimmed V and J ends, which lost 2 bases and 5 bases, there was a span of 15 bases. CDR3 length equals 14 residues. CDR3 DNA sequence: TGTGCCTGGAGTATCAAAGGAGGACGGGAGACCCAGTACTTC. Translation: CAWSIKGGRETQYF.

This clone was recorded a few times. This sequence joins TRBV7-2 and TRBJ2-4; TRBD2 agrees at 9 bases. After removal of 2 bases from V and 9 bases from J, the junction contained 11 bases not matched to a gene. The germline V gene has CDR1 SGHTA and CDR2 FQGNSA. CDR3 length: 16 amino acids. CDR3 bases: TGTGCCAGCAGCTTAAGGCTAGCGGGGATTCTGGCCATTCAGTACTTC. Its protein is CASSLRLAGILAIQYF.

This clone was observed at least ten times. Other DNA variants within this sample encode the same CDR3. This CDR3 is CASSPDRDTQYF. CDR3 nucleotide sequence: TGTGCCAGCTCACCCGACAGAGATACGCAGTATTTT. The chain joins TRBV18 to TRBJ2-3; D is possibly TRBD1 (5 bases). CDR1 KGHSH and CDR2 LQKENI come from the germline V gene. The CDR3 consists of 12 residues. V was shortened by 3 bases and J by 5 bases, with 6 bases between the two germline ends.

This clone was found many times. The rearrangement uses TRBV30 and TRBJ1-1; D remains ambiguous. The CDR3 contains 11 residues. The V and J ends lost 3 bases and 5 bases respectively, with 7 bases between them. Germline V gene sequence: CDR1 GTSNPN, CDR2 SVGIG (reference sequence). This CDR3 is CAWRYPTEAFF. The CDR3 bases are TGTGCCTGGAGGTACCCAACTGAAGCTTTCTTT.

J is TRBJ2-1 and V is TRBV29-1, with 11 bases aligning to TRBD2. Germline CDR1 and CDR2: SQVTM and ANQGSEA. The ends lost 4 bases at V and 7 bases at J; junction bases unmatched: 3. CDR3 length: 13 amino acids. CDR3 in amino acids: CSVVPSGRNEQFF. The CDR3 DNA sequence: TGCAGCGTTGTCCCTAGCGGGAGGAATGAGCAGTTCTTC.

The V and J genes are TRBV4-3 and TRBJ2-7; the match to TRBD2 covers 10 bases. Germline trimming cut 3 bases from V and 1 base from J; bases unmatched to any gene: 3. Looked up from germline, CDR1 is LGHNA and CDR2 is YSLEER. This CDR3 contains 15 residues. The CDR3 region is CASSQEREGSYEQYF. CDR3 DNA: TGCGCCAGCAGCCAGGAGCGGGAGGGGTCCTACGAGCAGTACTTC.

This clone came up a few times. This rearrangement joins TRBV6-1 to TRBJ2-1, with D unclear. V lost 4 bases and J 6 bases, leaving 13 bases between the germline ends. Germline values: CDR1 MNHNS, CDR2 SASEGT. This CDR3 has 14 residues. The CDR3 loop is CASSVPSDGNEQFF. DNA of the CDR3: TGTGCCAGCAGTGTTCCCTCTGATGGCAATGAGCAGTTCTTC.

CDR3: CASSIDAGAVGANVLTF. Written as DNA, the CDR3 is TGTGCCAGTAGTATAGATGCGGGGGCCGTTGGGGCCAACGTCCTGACTTTC. The chain links TRBV19 to TRBJ2-6, with D perhaps TRBD2 (7 bases). CDR1 is LNHDA, CDR2 SQIVND, per germline (reference sequence). V was pared by 0 bases and J by 3 bases, with 12 bases between. The length of the CDR3 is 17 residues.

Ten or more counts support this clone. The chain employs TRBV30 and TRBJ2-7; D might be TRBD1 (6 bases). CDR1 is GTSNPN and CDR2 is SVGIG in the germline V gene (reference sequence). The length of the CDR3 is 13 residues. Between the trimmed V and J ends, which lost 3 bases and 3 bases, there was a span of 12 bases. CDR3 coding DNA: TGTGCCTGGAGCCCCCAGGACAGCTACGAGCAGTACTTC. It specifies CAWSPQDSYEQYF.